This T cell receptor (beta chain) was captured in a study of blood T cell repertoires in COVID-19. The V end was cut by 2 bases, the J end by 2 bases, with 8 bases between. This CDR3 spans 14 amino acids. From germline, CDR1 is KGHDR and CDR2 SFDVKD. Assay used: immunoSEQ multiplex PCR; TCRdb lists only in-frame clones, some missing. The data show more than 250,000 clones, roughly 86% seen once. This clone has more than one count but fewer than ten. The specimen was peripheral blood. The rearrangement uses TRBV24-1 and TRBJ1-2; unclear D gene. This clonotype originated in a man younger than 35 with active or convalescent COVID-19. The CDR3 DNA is TGTGCCACCAGTGATTCGGGGAACAACTATGGCTACACCTTC. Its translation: CATSDSGNNYGYTF.